This TCR beta chain was observed in a study of PD-L1 blockade in urothelial cancer. About the research overall: About nine tenths of the roughly 30 patients were men who had bladder-origin urothelial cancer. T cell content in blood samples showed a median of approximately 150,000.

General observations from the study: In blood sampled pretreatment, TCR clonality below the median predicted better survival. Greater 3-week expansion of tumor-associated blood clones was recorded for durable-benefit patients.

Indicated time point: peripheral blood 6 weeks after treatment start. Sequencing was performed with immunoSEQ multiplex PCR; in TCRdb, only in-frame clones are kept and a portion is missing. The table includes around 62,000 clones, about 88% detected once. A word on this clone: Its antigen is undetermined.

The CDR3 has 15 residues. J was trimmed by 9 bases and V by 3 bases; bases with no gene match: 11. From germline, CDR1 is LNHDA and CDR2 SQIVND (reference sequence). The material was PBMCs, obtained around atezolizumab (anti-PD-L1) treatment. The chain joins TRBV19 to TRBJ1-1, with 9 bases identical to TRBD1. The source of this sequence is a man in his 60s with urothelial cancer. In nucleotides, the CDR3 is TGTGCCAGTAGTATTATTGGGACAGGGATGATTCAAGCTTTCTTT. This translates into CASSIIGTGMIQAFF.